The next 2 T cell receptor beta chains were all read from a single sample in a study of T cell repertoires in aging, cancer and after chemotherapy. TRB rearrangements spanning V, D and J were amplified using mixed TRB-A/B primers. TCRdb called the multiplex PCR reads again in MiXCR, with one record for every CDR3 protein. This table has around 1,400 distinct CDR3 sequences, approximately 21% appearing once. The template was genomic DNA from peripheral blood, not RNA. Sequencing was done on a sample of blood. The receptors were gathered from a human donor with a solid tumor.

This clonotype rates as medium-sized. The V and J genes are TRBV6-5 and TRBJ2-7; D is unresolved. The CDR3 extends over 15 amino acids. Trimming took off 5 bases at V and 0 bases at J, with 14 bases between the two ends. The V gene's germline CDR1 is MNHEY and CDR2 SVGAGI. CDR3 sequence (DNA): TGTGCCAGCAGTGAACGAGGTGGGCGCTCCTACGAGCAGTACTTC. Its translation: CASSERGGRSYEQYF.

This chain connects TRBV25-1 to TRBJ2-7; 9 nucleotides align to TRBD1. CDR1 and CDR2 from the germline V gene are MGHDK and SYGVNS. With V trimmed by 3 bases and J by 3 bases, 6 bases remained unmatched. The CDR3 is 15 amino acids. CDR3 nucleotides: TGTGCCAGCAGTGACTCGACAGGGGGTATCTACGAGCAGTACTTC. Its protein product is CASSDSTGGIYEQYF.